This T cell receptor (beta chain) was sequenced for a study of graft-versus-host responses after intestinal transplantation. Across the whole study: For two to four years after anti-thymocyte globulin induction, all recipients took tacrolimus and steroids.

This clone showed up just once. TCRdb keeps only in-frame clones here, not all; method: immunoSEQ multiplex PCR. The table lists about 23,000 clones, roughly 79% of them singletons. Tissue processing of the graft released intraepithelial and lamina propria lymphocytes from it. The germline CDR1 and CDR2 sequences are SGHKS and YYEKEE (reference sequence). Trimming stripped 1 base from V and 8 bases from J, with 9 bases between. The CDR3 has 12 amino acids. The sample consisted of ileum tissue, taken 12 days after intestinal transplant. This sequence was found in a human patient who received an intestinal transplant, so some T cells may come from the graft donor. The gene calls are TRBV5-5 and TRBJ1-1; D unclear. The CDR3 DNA sequence: TGTGCCAGCAGCTTGTGGGGAGAGGAAGCTTTCTTT. Translation gives CASSLWGEEAFF.